This TCR beta chain was recorded in a study of cytomegalovirus exposure and HLA in healthy donors. Notes on the study in general: A later analysis found first-cohort TCR clusters tended to co-occur in the 100 to 150 validation repertoires. The study flagged 150 to 200 TCR beta chains as cytomegalovirus-associated. As confirmed in vitro, three CMV-associated chains were specific for CMV antigens.

CDR1 is GTSNPN, CDR2 SVGIG, per germline (reference sequence). Trimming stripped 7 bases from V and 4 bases from J, with 14 bases between. The CDR3 spans 12 residues. TCRdb's table, derived via immunoSEQ multiplex PCR, lists solely in-frame clones and lacks some. The repertoire has 150,000 to 170,000 clones, 65% to 90% of them found once; the top ten carry 20% to 25%. Turning to this clone: Antigen unknown.

This rearrangement joins TRBV30 to TRBJ2-7; a weak D match, TRBD1 (6 bases). The sample comprised PBMCs. This TCR was recovered from a young man in good health and CMV-seropositive. The CDR3 reads CAYRRQVYEQYF. The CDR3, as DNA: TGTGCCTACCGCCGACAGGTATACGAGCAGTACTTC.